These 21 T cell receptor beta chains originate from one sample sequenced in a study of beta chain features in type 1 diabetes. Expressed TCRB transcripts were sequenced, since all the RNA that had been isolated was reverse transcribed. Sequenced by immunoSEQ multiplex PCR; TCRdb stores in-frame clones only, minus some. The sample holds 600,000 to 650,000 clones, 15% to 18% seen once. The sample comprised naive CD4+ T cells from blood. The receptors here all came from a man between 18 and 35 years old in good health.

This clone has a handful of counts. The V and J genes are TRBV19 and TRBJ2-4; 7 nucleotides align to TRBD2. Germline lookup yields CDR1 LNHDA and CDR2 SQIVND (reference sequence). This CDR3 region has 13 residues. CDR3 nucleotides: TGTGCATCGCGGGGGATAGCCAAAAACATTCAGTACTTC. Translating gives CASRGIAKNIQYF.

In this sample, this clone turned up many times. The chain links TRBV7-2 to TRBJ2-4; maybe TRBD2 (6 bases). Germline V gene sequence: CDR1 SGHTA, CDR2 FQGNSA. Trimming stripped 6 bases from V and 6 bases from J, with 9 bases between. The CDR3 extends over 12 amino acids. This chain's CDR3 is CASREGTNIQYF. The CDR3 coding sequence is TGTGCCAGCAGGGAGGGGACAAACATTCAGTACTTC.

CDR3 sequence (DNA): TGTGCTAGTGGTTTGGACATCCTGGGCACTGAAGCTTTCTTT. It translates to CASGLDILGTEAFF. The chain couples TRBV12-5 to TRBJ1-1; D uncertain. The germline V gene has CDR1 LGHNT and CDR2 FRNRAP. V lost 1 base and J 4 bases, leaving 10 bases between the germline ends. This CDR3 is built from 14 residues.

The chain is built from TRBV29-1 and TRBJ2-3; 9 bases agree with TRBD1. The CDR3 totals 14 residues. V lost 5 bases and J lost 2; bases outside the gene matches: 5. CDR1 SQVTM and CDR2 ANQGSEA come from the germline V gene. The CDR3: CSVRQGGFTDTQYF. CDR3 in DNA: TGCAGCGTTCGACAGGGGGGATTCACAGATACGCAGTATTTT.

The chain carries TRBV7-8 and TRBJ2-5; no reliable D call. CDR1 and CDR2 from the germline V gene are SGHVS and FQNEAQ. The germline V and J ends were trimmed by 5 bases and 5 bases, with 15 bases remaining between them. There are 14 residues in the CDR3. CDR3 residues: CASSPRNPVETQYF. CDR3 nucleotide sequence: TGTGCCAGCAGCCCAAGGAACCCCGTGGAGACCCAGTACTTC.

The rearrangement joins TRBV7-8 to TRBJ1-2; D not certain. CDR1 SGHVS and CDR2 FQNEAQ come from the germline V gene. V lost 1 base, J lost 4 bases, and 10 bases lay in between. The CDR3 is 14 amino acids. CDR3 in amino acids: CASSLDPGGYGYTF. The DNA for the CDR3 is TGTGCCAGCAGCTTAGATCCCGGCGGCTATGGCTACACCTTC.

The chain joins TRBV7-9 to TRBJ2-2; 7 positions match TRBD2. CDR3 length: 16 residues. V shed 4 bases and J 6 bases; nucleotides not matched to a gene: 11. The germline gives CDR1 SEHNR, CDR2 FQNEAQ (reference sequence). The CDR3 region has the DNA TGTGCCAGCAGCTCCCCGACGGGGGGAGGAGCCGGGGAGCTGTTTTTT. It translates to CASSSPTGGGAGELFF. Full variable domain (remainder filled in from reference TRBV7-9 and TRBJ2-2): DTGVSQNPRHKITKRGQNVTFRCDPISEHNRLYWYRQTLGQGPEFLTYFQNEAQLEKSRLLSDRFSAERPKGSFSTLEIQRTEQGDSAMYLCASSSPTGGGAGELFFGEGSRLTVL.

This clone was picked up a small number of times. This rearrangement joins TRBV9 to TRBJ2-1; D unresolved. CDR1 is SGDLS, CDR2 YYNGEE, per germline. Between the trimmed V and J ends, which lost 4 bases and 7 bases, there was a span of 21 bases. This CDR3 is 16 amino acids long. CDR3 DNA: TGTGCCAGCAGCCCCCCACTGTCCAGCAGAATAAATGAGCAGTTCTTC. This translates into CASSPPLSSRINEQFF.

This chain links TRBV5-7 with TRBJ2-3; no reliable D call. TRBV5-7 is noted as an ORF with a role that remains uncertain. The V end lost 0 bases, the J end lost 3 bases, and 2 bases lay between the germline ends. This CDR3 has 12 residues. As DNA, the CDR3 is TGTGCCAGCAGCTTGGTGACAGATACGCAGTATTTT. Translating it yields CASSLVTDTQYF.

The chain is built from TRBV4-3 and TRBJ2-3, with D tentatively TRBD2 (5 bases). V was cut by 1 base and J by 1 base, with 15 bases left in between. Germline values: CDR1 LGHNA, CDR2 YSLEER. The CDR3 is 17 amino acids. The CDR3 protein is CASSQGEGTPGTDTQYF. CDR3 coding DNA: TGCGCCAGCAGCCAAGGCGAGGGCACCCCTGGCACAGATACGCAGTATTTT.

V and J are TRBV30 and TRBJ2-7; 10 nucleotides align to TRBD2. The V gene's germline CDR1 is GTSNPN and CDR2 SVGIG (reference sequence). With 2 bases clipped from V and 4 bases from J, the junction kept 8 bases outside the gene matches. CDR3 length: 15 amino acids. The DNA of the CDR3 is TGTGCCTGGAGTTGGAGGCCTAGCGGGGGTTACGAGCAGTACTTC. It codes for CAWSWRPSGGYEQYF.

This clone appeared a few times. V usage is TRBV7-8 and J usage is TRBJ2-5, with TRBD1 matching over 12 bases. With V trimmed by 1 base and J by 5 bases, 14 bases remained unmatched. The germline V gene has CDR1 SGHVS and CDR2 FQNEAQ. CDR3 length: 19 residues. The CDR3 reads CASSLGRDRGRRANETQYF. The DNA for the CDR3 is TGTGCCAGCAGCTTAGGGAGGGACAGGGGGCGTCGGGCCAATGAGACCCAGTACTTC.

The rearrangement uses TRBV7-3 and TRBJ2-1; TRBD2 agrees at 7 bases. Trimming cost V 3 bases and J 8 bases; bases outside gene matches: 13. The CDR3 extends over 16 amino acids. Germline CDR1 reads SGHTA; CDR2 reads FQGTGA. The chain's CDR3 is CASSFKAGSSRDEQFF. CDR3 in DNA: TGTGCCAGCAGCTTCAAAGCGGGAAGCTCTAGAGATGAGCAGTTCTTC.

About this clone itself: The same CDR3 also results from other DNA sequences found in this sample. The chain employs TRBV15 and TRBJ2-7, with D possibly TRBD1 on 6 matching bases. CDR3 length: 13 amino acids. Germline V gives CDR1 LNHNV, CDR2 YYDKDF (reference sequence). V was shortened by 3 bases and J by 2 bases, with 8 bases between the two germline ends. CDR3 protein: CATSRDRPYEQYF. The CDR3 nucleotides read TGTGCCACCAGCAGGGACAGACCCTACGAGCAGTACTTC.

This clone has just a few counts. This chain uses TRBV29-1 with TRBJ1-5; no reliable D call. The germline V gene has CDR1 SQVTM and CDR2 ANQGSEA. V lost 7 bases and J lost 2, with 15 bases in between. This CDR3 comprises 14 residues. CDR3 nucleotide sequence: TGCAGCGCCTCCTGGGGTTACGGCAATCAGCCCCAGCATTTT. This encodes CSASWGYGNQPQHF.

The gene calls are TRBV6-5 and TRBJ2-5; D may be TRBD2 (5 bases). The CDR3 is made up of 14 amino acids. V was clipped by 0 bases and J by 2 bases, with 7 bases between them. CDR1 and CDR2 (germline): MNHEY, SVGAGI. The CDR3 DNA is TGTGCCAGCAGTTACTCCGAGGGTCAAGAGACCCAGTACTTC. This encodes CASSYSEGQETQYF.

This clone was counted between two and nine times. The genes are TRBV10-3 and TRBJ2-2; a possible D gene is TRBD1 (6 bases). Germline values: CDR1 ENHRY, CDR2 SYGVKD. Trimming removed 7 bases at V and 3 bases at J, with 12 bases between. The CDR3 totals 14 residues. CDR3 residues: CAITEYRDTGELFF. In DNA form, the CDR3 reads TGTGCCATCACCGAGTACAGGGACACCGGGGAGCTGTTTTTT.

Concerning this clone: One junction end does not reproduce the germline sequence, and a read error may be involved. The V gene is TRBV18, the J gene TRBJ2-7, with TRBD1 identical over 9 bases. The CDR3 has 15 residues. Germline CDR1 is KGHSH and CDR2 is LQKENI. The CDR3: CASSPRTGAGYEQYF. The CDR3 nucleotides are TGTGCCAGCTCCCCACGGACAGGGGCGGGCTACGAGCAGTACTTC.

This clone turned up a few times. The chain has TRBV19 and TRBJ1-5; D is perhaps TRBD1 (5 bases). The CDR3 totals 13 residues. Germline lookup yields CDR1 LNHDA and CDR2 SQIVND (reference sequence). Trimming shortened V by 7 bases and J by 6 bases, and 13 bases separated the two germline ends. The CDR3 DNA reads TGTGCCAGTAAGGAGCCAAGGGGTCAGCCCCAGCATTTT. Protein product: CASKEPRGQPQHF.

This clone was observed a few times. The chain has TRBV7-8 and TRBJ2-7; TRBD2 matches 14 bases. V was pared by 4 bases and J by 1 base, with 0 bases of the junction left unmatched. CDR1 and CDR2 from the germline V gene are SGHVS and FQNEAQ. The CDR3 runs 15 residues. The CDR3 loop is CASSWTSGGSYEQYF. CDR3 bases: TGTGCCAGCAGCTGGACTAGCGGGGGGTCCTACGAGCAGTACTTC.

This chain uses TRBV6-1 with TRBJ1-2, with 12 bases lining up with TRBD1. Germline loops: CDR1 MNHNS, CDR2 SASEGT. The CDR3 is made up of 17 amino acids. V lost 3 bases to trimming and J lost 4 bases; unmatched junction nucleotides: 9. CDR3 amino acids: CASSEAPGTGGFYGYTF. CDR3 bases: TGTGCCAGCAGTGAGGCTCCGGGGACAGGGGGCTTCTATGGCTACACCTTC.